This passage covers 28 T cell receptor beta chains from one sample sequenced in a study of long-term antiretroviral therapy in people with HIV. Version v3.0 of the immunoSEQ assay ran at survey level. The repertoire was sequenced with immunoSEQ multiplex PCR; TCRdb's copy has only in-frame clones and lacks some. Here the sample spans 20,000 to 30,000 clones, more than 65% being singletons. The sequencing used unsorted PBMCs, collected 1.1 years before starting antiretroviral therapy. The receptors were sampled from a young woman with HIV.

The chain uses TRBV5-1 and TRBJ2-6; 8 nucleotides line up with TRBD1. The V segment lost 3 bases and the J segment 1 base; nucleotides outside the gene matches: 9. CDR3 length: 18 amino acids. Germline V lookup: CDR1 SGHRS, CDR2 YFSETQ. The CDR3 here is CASSSGQGETSGANVLTF. The CDR3 DNA sequence: TGCGCCAGCAGCTCAGGACAGGGTGAGACTTCTGGGGCCAACGTCCTGACTTTC.

The gene calls are TRBV30 and TRBJ2-6; no clear D gene. V lost 1 base and J 1 base, leaving 5 bases between the germline ends. Germline CDR1 and CDR2: GTSNPN and SVGIG (reference sequence). CDR3 size: 14 residues. The CDR3 loop reads CAWSAGSGANVLTF. In DNA, the CDR3 is TGTGCCTGGAGTGCCGGTTCTGGGGCCAACGTCCTGACTTTC.

The genes are TRBV5-1 and TRBJ2-5; possible D gene TRBD2, 6 bases. From germline, CDR1 is SGHRS and CDR2 YFSETQ. The CDR3 is 15 amino acids. Trimming cost V 4 bases and J 11 bases, with 24 bases left between them. The CDR3 DNA reads as TGCGCCAGCAGCCATATCGACGACGGGGGAAGGGAGCAGTACTTC. This sequence encodes CASSHIDDGGREQYF.

This clone came up once. This chain joins TRBV7-6 and TRBJ1-1; D call uncertain. Per the germline V gene, CDR1 is SGHVS and CDR2 is FNYEAQ. CDR3 size: 16 residues. With 5 bases removed from V and 3 bases from J, the gap between germline ends came to 19 bases. This chain's CDR3 is CASSPRNSRADTEAFF. The CDR3 DNA reads TGTGCCAGCAGCCCACGGAACAGCCGGGCGGACACTGAAGCTTTCTTT.

V usage is TRBV9 and J usage is TRBJ2-2; D may be TRBD2 (5 bases). CDR1 is SGDLS, CDR2 YYNGEE, per germline. The V end lost 5 bases, the J end lost 4 bases, and 6 bases lay between the germline ends. The CDR3 consists of 12 residues. The CDR3 nucleotides are TGTGCCAGCAGTGAGGGCACCGGGGAGCTGTTTTTT. Translated: CASSEGTGELFF.

The CDR3 DNA follows: TGTGCCAGCAGCTCTTTAGCGGGGTCGTACCAAGAGACCCAGTACTTC. As protein: CASSSLAGSYQETQYF. The chain has TRBV11-2 and TRBJ2-5; 8 bases are a match to TRBD2. CDR3 size: 16 residues. CDR1 SGHAT and CDR2 FQNNGV come from the germline V gene. V shed 4 bases and J 0 bases; nucleotides not matched to a gene: 7.

The J gene is TRBJ2-1, the V gene TRBV19; weak D call: TRBD1 (6 bases). Germline V gene data show CDR1 as LNHDA and CDR2 as SQIVND (reference sequence). The length of the CDR3 is 14 residues. Trimming removed 3 bases at V and 8 bases at J, with 14 bases between. For the CDR3, the DNA is TGTGCCAGTAGTATTTTTCAGGGGATGGATGAGCAGTTCTTC. Protein: CASSIFQGMDEQFF.

This clone was seen just once. The CDR3 DNA reads TGTGCCAGCAGCGGCGGGACAGGACCAACAGATACGCAGTATTTT. It encodes CASSGGTGPTDTQYF. J is TRBJ2-3 and V is TRBV9; 8 nucleotides line up with TRBD1. J was trimmed by 3 bases and V by 3 bases; bases with no gene match: 6. The CDR3 sequence is 15 residues long. CDR1 is SGDLS and CDR2 is YYNGEE in the germline V gene.

This clone turned up a few times. V and J are TRBV27 and TRBJ2-7; perhaps TRBD1 as D (6 bases). The ends were cut back, 2 bases at V and 4 bases at J, with 15 bases in the middle. From germline, CDR1 is MNHEY and CDR2 SMNVEV (reference sequence). The CDR3 length is 15 residues. CDR3 amino acids: CASSLRTGLGYEQYF. CDR3 DNA: TGTGCCAGCAGTTTAAGAACAGGGCTTGGTTACGAGCAGTACTTC.

The V gene is TRBV7-2, the J gene TRBJ2-2; D might be TRBD1 (6 bases). Germline CDR1 SGHTA, CDR2 FQGNSA. V was clipped by 1 base and J by 9 bases, with 12 bases between them. This CDR3 is built from 14 residues. The CDR3 DNA sequence: TGTGCCAGCAGCTTAGGGGGGACACAGCGGGAGCTGTTTTTT. Protein: CASSLGGTQRELFF.

This clone was counted a single time. V gene TRBV19 combines with J gene TRBJ2-1; TRBD2 aligns across 11 bases. This CDR3 comprises 17 residues. The germline V gene encodes CDR1 LNHDA and CDR2 SQIVND (reference sequence). The ends lost 6 bases at V and 10 bases at J; junction bases unmatched: 17. The CDR3 region is CASRNTGTSGSSGEQFF. CDR3 bases: TGTGCCAGTAGAAACACCGGGACTAGCGGCTCCTCAGGGGAGCAGTTCTTC.

This sequence joins TRBV7-9 and TRBJ1-2, with D unclear. CDR3 length: 17 amino acids. The V gene lost 1 base and the J gene lost 1 base, with 16 bases spanning the gap. Germline assignment: CDR1 SEHNR and CDR2 FQNEAQ (reference sequence). The CDR3 here is CASSLGLTGFDNYGYTF. The CDR3 DNA sequence: TGTGCCAGCAGCTTAGGCCTGACGGGCTTTGATAACTATGGCTACACCTTC.

The chain has TRBV7-8 and TRBJ1-2; TRBD1 aligns across 9 bases. This CDR3 has 17 residues. V lost 1 base to trimming and J lost 5 bases; unmatched junction nucleotides: 11. Germline V gene lookup returns CDR1 SGHVS and CDR2 FQNEAQ. The CDR3: CASSLETDRGKSYGYTF. DNA of the CDR3: TGTGCCAGCAGCTTAGAAACTGACAGGGGGAAATCGTATGGCTACACCTTC.

The rearrangement joins TRBV19 to TRBJ2-2, with D maybe TRBD1 (5 bases). Trimming took off 2 bases at V and 4 bases at J, with 11 bases between the two ends. Looked up from germline, CDR1 is LNHDA and CDR2 is SQIVND (reference sequence). This CDR3 has 15 amino acids. The CDR3 coding sequence is TGTGCCAGTAGTATAACCTCAGGGCCCACCGGGGAGCTGTTTTTT. It is translated as CASSITSGPTGELFF.

This rearrangement joins TRBV15 to TRBJ1-1; D is possibly TRBD1 (5 bases). The germline V gene has CDR1 LNHNV and CDR2 YYDKDF (reference sequence). V was cut by 1 base and J by 11 bases, with 14 bases left in between. The CDR3 has 13 amino acids. The CDR3 is CATSRGTHDWAFF. The CDR3 DNA reads TGTGCCACCAGCAGAGGGACACATGACTGGGCTTTCTTT.

The chain links TRBV11-2 to TRBJ2-1; TRBD1 matches at 9 bases. The CDR3 is 15 amino acids. Germline values: CDR1 SGHAT, CDR2 FQNNGV. The trim removed 5 bases at V and 3 bases at J, leaving 5 bases unmatched. The CDR3, as DNA: TGTGCCAGCAGCCCGGGACAGGGTGTCTACAATGAGCAGTTCTTC. Its translation: CASSPGQGVYNEQFF.

This clone was seen more than once but under ten times. The rearrangement uses TRBV7-9 and TRBJ1-2; TRBD1 might be the D (5 bases). V lost 3 bases and J lost 6, with 8 bases in between. Germline V CDR1 and CDR2: SEHNR, FQNEAQ (reference sequence). The CDR3 has 12 amino acids. The CDR3 region has the DNA TGTGCCAGCAGCTTGGGGCGGGATGGCTACACCTTC. Its translation: CASSLGRDGYTF.

The V call is TRBV18, the J call TRBJ2-3, with TRBD2 matching over 14 bases. V shed 1 base and J 2 bases; nucleotides not matched to a gene: 2. In germline, CDR1 is KGHSH, CDR2 LQKENI. The CDR3 consists of 17 residues. This CDR3 is CASSPLGLAGDTDTQYF. CDR3 nucleotide sequence: TGTGCCAGCTCACCACTGGGACTAGCGGGAGACACAGATACGCAGTATTTT.

The V call is TRBV27, the J call TRBJ1-2; D is uncertain. The CDR3 consists of 14 residues. Germline values: CDR1 MNHEY, CDR2 SMNVEV (reference sequence). Trimming cost V 0 bases and J 6 bases, with 11 bases left between them. The CDR3 sequence: CASSLSLGPDGYTF. In DNA form, the CDR3 reads TGTGCCAGCAGTTTATCGCTGGGCCCTGATGGCTACACCTTC.

This clone was counted a single time. The rearrangement joins TRBV25-1 to TRBJ1-5; D is perhaps TRBD1 (5 bases). Per the germline V gene, CDR1 is MGHDK and CDR2 is SYGVNS. This CDR3 region has 15 residues. The V end was cut by 2 bases, the J end by 4 bases, with 12 bases between. For the CDR3, the DNA is TGTGCCAGCAGTGAAACGGGGGTACAGAATCAGCCCCAGCATTTT. Residues: CASSETGVQNQPQHF.

The chain has TRBV7-2 and TRBJ2-7; 7 nucleotides line up with TRBD1. Germline V gives CDR1 SGHTA, CDR2 FQGNSA. The ends lost 1 base at V and 0 bases at J; junction bases unmatched: 3. The CDR3 loop spans 15 amino acids. The CDR3 DNA reads as TGTGCCAGCAGCTTAGAAGGGGGCCTCTCCTACGAGCAGTACGTC. Translated: CASSLEGGLSYEQYV.

The V gene is TRBV6-1, the J gene TRBJ2-1, with TRBD1 matching over 7 bases. Trimming at V came to 10 bases and at J to 7 bases, leaving 13 bases not matched to a gene. Germline CDR1 is MNHNS and CDR2 is SASEGT. The CDR3 totals 14 residues. The CDR3 DNA reads as TGTGCCACCTCGAGGCAGGGGGAAGTTAATGAGCAGTTCTTC. This sequence encodes CATSRQGEVNEQFF.

The genes are TRBV10-3 and TRBJ1-2; 7 bases line up with TRBD1. The CDR3 consists of 13 residues. The J segment lost 6 bases and the V segment lost 10 bases, leaving 11 bases of the junction unmatched. The germline CDR1 and CDR2 sequences are ENHRY and SYGVKD. The CDR3 here is CATQPQGDDGYTF. The CDR3 DNA sequence: TGTGCCACCCAACCCCAGGGGGACGATGGCTACACCTTC.

This clone was seen a single time. The rearrangement uses TRBV7-9 and TRBJ1-1; D is undetermined. This CDR3 is 14 amino acids long. V dropped 1 base and J dropped 5 bases, with 11 bases sitting between them. In germline, CDR1 is SEHNR, CDR2 FQNEAQ (reference sequence). CDR3 coding DNA: TGTGCCAGCAGCTTAGGGGGTTTGTGGACTGAAGCTTTCTTT. Amino acid sequence: CASSLGGLWTEAFF.

This chain joins TRBV27 and TRBJ2-3, with D possibly called TRBD1 or TRBD2 (5 bases each). V shed 8 bases and J shed 6 bases, with 12 bases lying between them. The CDR3 spans 12 residues. Germline loops: CDR1 MNHEY, CDR2 SMNVEV (reference sequence). The CDR3 loop reads CASRGVGDTQYF. CDR3 bases: TGTGCCAGCCGAGGGGTCGGGGATACGCAGTATTTT.

This sequence joins TRBV9 and TRBJ1-1, with D possibly TRBD1 on 6 matching bases. The V and J ends lost 0 bases and 6 bases respectively, with 12 bases between them. The length of the CDR3 is 14 residues. CDR1 and CDR2 (germline): SGDLS, YYNGEE. CDR3 coding DNA: TGTGCCAGCAGCGTAGTGCAGGGGTCGGCTGAAGCTTTCTTT. It specifies CASSVVQGSAEAFF.

This chain joins TRBV30 and TRBJ1-5; a possible D gene is TRBD1 (5 bases). The CDR3 is 14 amino acids. Trimming removed 8 bases at V and 0 bases at J, with 14 bases between. CDR1 GTSNPN and CDR2 SVGIG come from the germline V gene (reference sequence). CDR3 region: CALGGPNSNQPQHF. In DNA, the CDR3 is TGTGCCCTTGGGGGACCGAATAGCAATCAGCCCCAGCATTTT.

This chain links TRBV7-2 with TRBJ2-5, with D perhaps TRBD1 or TRBD2 (6 bases each). Germline lookup yields CDR1 SGHTA and CDR2 FQGNSA. The CDR3 length is 16 residues. V was clipped by 4 bases and J by 1 base, with 16 bases between them. CDR3 in DNA: TGTGCCAGCAGCTGGAGGGGGAACAGGGCCCAAGAGACCCAGTACTTC. This encodes CASSWRGNRAQETQYF.